This passage covers 25 T cell receptor beta chains from one sample sequenced in a study of Ad26.COV2.S vaccination and SARS-CoV-2 variants. Treatment meaning: around 19 received Ad26.COV2.S at low or high dose, single or two shots; roughly 5 received placebo; per-sample allocation not given. It was on day 63 after the first vaccine or placebo injection that samples were taken. Here immunoSEQ multiplex PCR was the method, and the copy in TCRdb shows in-frame clones only, minus some. Among some 480,000 clones listed, around 88% were seen once. Sequenced material: peripheral blood, taken in a trial of Ad26.COV2.S vaccine versus placebo. The receptors here all came from a person between 18 and 65 years old who received the Ad26.COV2.S COVID-19 vaccine or a placebo.

The V call is TRBV6-2 or TRBV6-3, the J call TRBJ2-1; D unresolved. This CDR3 contains 18 residues. CDR1 is MNHEY and CDR2 is SVGEGT in the germline V gene. The V end was cut by 0 bases, the J end by 6 bases, with 21 bases between. DNA for the CDR3: TGTGCCAGCAGTTACTCACTGGATGTTCCGACGGCCCTCAATGAGCAGTTCTTC. The encoded protein is CASSYSLDVPTALNEQFF.

A note on this clone: Other DNA sequences in this specimen translate into the identical CDR3. The V call is TRBV28, the J call TRBJ2-7; D perhaps matches TRBD1 (6 bases). Trimming took off 5 bases at V and 2 bases at J, with 10 bases between the two ends. This CDR3 is built from 13 residues. CDR1 is MDHEN and CDR2 is SYDVKM in the germline V gene. The CDR3 DNA reads as TGTGCCAGCAGTCTGACAGGTCCCTACGAGCAGTACTTC. Its translation: CASSLTGPYEQYF.

This rearrangement joins TRBV7-8 to TRBJ2-5; 8 nucleotides align to TRBD1. The germline V gene encodes CDR1 SGHVS and CDR2 FQNEAQ. This CDR3 is built from 15 residues. The V and J ends lost 4 bases and 5 bases, in that order; junction bases with no gene match: 9. CDR3 sequence reads: CASSYLAGGRETQYF. The CDR3 DNA reads TGTGCCAGCAGCTACCTAGCAGGGGGCCGGGAGACCCAGTACTTC.

The chain carries TRBV19 and TRBJ2-5, with 11 positions matching TRBD2. The CDR3 loop spans 15 amino acids. Trimming cost V 6 bases and J 2 bases; bases outside gene matches: 5. The germline CDR1 and CDR2 sequences are LNHDA and SQIVND (reference sequence). The CDR3, as DNA: TGTGCCAGTAGGCAGGGACTAGCGGAACAAGAGACCCAGTACTTC. Translating it yields CASRQGLAEQETQYF.

The chain recombines TRBV27 with TRBJ2-2, with D possibly being TRBD2 (6 bases). CDR1 and CDR2 (germline): MNHEY, SMNVEV (reference sequence). V lost 6 bases and J lost 1, with 24 bases in between. This CDR3 comprises 19 residues. CDR3 sequence: CASSPRVPLLAQNTGELFF. The CDR3 bases are TGTGCCAGCAGCCCCAGGGTCCCATTGCTAGCGCAGAACACCGGGGAGCTGTTTTTT.

This clone was observed a few times. The chain is built from TRBV5-8 and TRBJ1-2, with D possibly TRBD1 on 6 matching bases. V lost 1 base to trimming and J lost 9 bases, with 22 bases between them. The CDR3 runs 16 residues. The V gene's germline CDR1 is SGHTS and CDR2 YDEGEE. The CDR3, as DNA: TGTGCCAGCAGCTTGTGGGACACCTTCGTATCGAGTAGCTACACCTTC. It yields the protein CASSLWDTFVSSSYTF.

The rearrangement joins TRBV19 to TRBJ2-5; possible D gene TRBD2, 6 bases. This CDR3 contains 13 residues. Looked up from germline, CDR1 is LNHDA and CDR2 is SQIVND (reference sequence). The ends were cut back, 5 bases at V and 2 bases at J, with 9 bases in the middle. The chain's CDR3 is CASSLAVQETQYF. DNA for the CDR3: TGTGCCAGTAGTTTAGCGGTACAAGAGACCCAGTACTTC.

Remarks on this clone: A junction boundary mismatches the germline segment, possibly from a read error. The chain combines TRBV4-2 with TRBJ2-1; 9 bases are shared with TRBD2. CDR3 length equals 14 residues. Germline CDR1 LGHNA, CDR2 YNFKEQ. This CDR3 is CASRREGRDNEQFF. DNA for the CDR3: TGTGCTAGCAGGCGGGAGGGCAGGGACAATGAGCAGTTCTTC.

The CDR3 DNA reads as TGTGCCATCAGTGAGCAGGGTCGCGAGCAGTACTTC. As protein: CAISEQGREQYF. The V gene is TRBV10-3, the J gene TRBJ2-7; tentatively, D is TRBD1 (5 bases). Germline V gene data show CDR1 as ENHRY and CDR2 as SYGVKD. The CDR3 has 12 amino acids. V was pared by 2 bases and J by 6 bases, with 8 bases between.

In nucleotides, the CDR3 is TGTGCCAGCAGCCCCCCCGGGGGTCTATCTGGCTACACCTTC. Translating gives CASSPPGGLSGYTF. The chain is built from TRBV28 and TRBJ1-2; a weak D match, TRBD1 (5 bases). CDR3 size: 14 residues. The germline V and J ends were trimmed by 6 bases and 7 bases, with 18 bases remaining between them. In germline, CDR1 is MDHEN, CDR2 SYDVKM.

The gene calls are TRBV6-5 and TRBJ2-1; D might be TRBD1 or TRBD2, each matching 5 bases. The CDR3 has 15 residues. Per the germline V gene, CDR1 is MNHEY and CDR2 is SVGAGI. The V and J ends lost 6 bases and 9 bases respectively, with 21 bases between them. For the CDR3, the DNA is TGTGCCAGCAGGAGGGGAGACGGAATGGGGAGTGAGCAGTTCTTC. It translates to CASRRGDGMGSEQFF.

This chain links TRBV4-1 with TRBJ2-4; TRBD1 agrees at 7 bases. The trim removed 3 bases at V and 0 bases at J, leaving 17 bases unmatched. The CDR3 has 20 residues. Germline V gives CDR1 MGHRA, CDR2 YSYEKL. CDR3: CASSQSPRDSAFLAKNIQYF. CDR3 coding DNA: TGCGCCAGCAGCCAGTCCCCCCGGGACAGCGCGTTTCTAGCCAAAAACATTCAGTACTTC.

The chain links TRBV4-1 to TRBJ2-1; D is ambiguous. Germline CDR1 MGHRA, CDR2 YSYEKL. Trimming left V 0 bases short and J 5 bases short, with 5 bases between. The CDR3 has 13 amino acids. The CDR3 is CASSQDRDNEQFF. The CDR3 DNA is TGCGCCAGCAGCCAAGATCGGGACAATGAGCAGTTCTTC.

The rearrangement links TRBV29-1 to TRBJ2-2; the D gene is possibly TRBD2 (6 bases). Germline V gene lookup returns CDR1 SQVTM and CDR2 ANQGSEA. This CDR3 has 18 amino acids. V shed 1 base and J shed 6 bases, with 24 bases lying between them. The CDR3 protein is CSVEVLRSGTPWAGELFF. The DNA for the CDR3 is TGCAGCGTTGAAGTCCTACGCTCCGGGACTCCTTGGGCCGGGGAGCTGTTTTTT.

The chain has TRBV5-1 and TRBJ2-2, with 15 bases lining up with TRBD2. The CDR3 loop spans 16 amino acids. Germline CDR1 reads SGHRS; CDR2 reads YFSETQ. Trimming cost V 4 bases and J 6 bases; bases outside gene matches: 4. CDR3 residues: CASSTGLAGGSGELFF. CDR3 DNA sequence: TGCGCCAGCAGCACTGGACTAGCGGGAGGGTCCGGGGAGCTGTTTTTT.

This clone was counted a single time. The gene calls are TRBV6-6 and TRBJ2-1; no definite D call. CDR1 MNHNY and CDR2 SVGAGI come from the germline V gene (reference sequence). CDR3 length: 13 amino acids. The V gene lost 7 bases and the J gene lost 1 base, with 8 bases spanning the gap. As DNA, the CDR3 is TGTGCCAGCACGACGGAATCCTACAATGAGCAGTTCTTC. It is translated as CASTTESYNEQFF.

This clone was detected once. The V and J genes are TRBV27 and TRBJ2-5; D ambiguous. CDR3 size: 13 residues. From germline, CDR1 is MNHEY and CDR2 SMNVEV (reference sequence). Trimming shortened V by 6 bases and J by 4 bases, and 12 bases separated the two germline ends. CDR3 region: CASSRSDGETQYF. The DNA for the CDR3 is TGTGCCAGCAGCCGTAGTGATGGAGAGACCCAGTACTTC.

V gene TRBV28 combines with J gene TRBJ1-1; the D is unclear. The CDR3 is made up of 14 amino acids. The germline gives CDR1 MDHEN, CDR2 SYDVKM. Trimming pared 3 bases from V and 0 bases from J, leaving 8 bases between. CDR3 sequence (DNA): TGTGCCAGCAGTTTGTCAATTGTGAACACTGAAGCTTTCTTT. As protein: CASSLSIVNTEAFF.

The rearrangement links TRBV9 to TRBJ1-2; tentatively, D is TRBD1 (6 bases). V was cut by 3 bases and J by 8 bases, with 14 bases left in between. The CDR3 covers 13 residues. Germline CDR1 and CDR2: SGDLS and YYNGEE. This CDR3 is CASSADSAQGYTF. DNA of the CDR3: TGTGCCAGCAGCGCGGACAGTGCGCAAGGCTACACCTTC.

The chain links TRBV4-3 to TRBJ1-5, with D unresolved. Germline V gives CDR1 LGHNA, CDR2 YSLEER. Trimming stripped 0 bases from V and 6 bases from J, with 6 bases between. The CDR3 spans 13 residues. This CDR3 reads CASSQDGRQPQHF. Here the CDR3 DNA reads TGCGCCAGCAGCCAAGATGGGCGTCAGCCCCAGCATTTT.

This chain uses TRBV12-3 or TRBV12-4 with TRBJ1-5; unclear D gene. The CDR3 consists of 13 residues. V lost 0 bases to trimming and J lost 5 bases, with 5 bases between them. The CDR3 here is CASSLAEDQPQHF. The CDR3 bases are TGTGCCAGCAGTTTAGCCGAGGATCAGCCCCAGCATTTT.

This CDR3 is CASSSQVFGLSPLHF. The CDR3 nucleotides read TGTGCCAGCAGTTCGCAGGTTTTTGGTCTTTCACCCCTCCACTTT. The genes are TRBV27 and TRBJ1-6; D is ambiguous. Germline V gene sequence: CDR1 MNHEY, CDR2 SMNVEV (reference sequence). The V and J ends lost 4 bases and 9 bases respectively, with 16 bases between them. The CDR3 contains 15 residues.

V usage is TRBV10-3 and J usage is TRBJ2-7; tentative D call: TRBD2 (5 bases). V dropped 0 bases and J dropped 7 bases, with 10 bases sitting between them. Germline V gene data show CDR1 as ENHRY and CDR2 as SYGVKD. The CDR3 spans 13 residues. The CDR3 bases are TGTGCCATCAGTGAGTCGGGAGCTCGGGAGCAGTACTTC. Amino acids: CAISESGAREQYF.

The CDR3 region has the DNA TGTGCCAGCAGTTATATCCCCTGGGGTACGCAGTATTTT. Its translation: CASSYIPWGTQYF. J is TRBJ2-3 and V is TRBV6-5, with D uncertain. Trimming shortened V by 3 bases and J by 8 bases, and 12 bases separated the two germline ends. The CDR3 loop spans 13 amino acids. CDR1 and CDR2 (germline): MNHEY, SVGAGI.

A single count supports this clone. The chain couples TRBV28 to TRBJ2-2, with 8 bases that match TRBD2. J lost 5 bases, V lost 2 bases, and 4 bases had no gene match. The CDR3 is 15 residues long. CDR1 and CDR2 (germline): MDHEN, SYDVKM. The CDR3 coding sequence is TGTGCCAGCAGTTTAAGCGGGAGACTAACCGGGGAGCTGTTTTTT. Translated: CASSLSGRLTGELFF.